The 30 T cell receptor beta chains listed next were all sequenced from one sample in a study of cytomegalovirus exposure and HLA in healthy donors. Produced via immunoSEQ multiplex PCR; TCRdb's table is partial and in-frame only. The table has over 85,000 clones, approximately 87% seen once. Sequencing was done on a sample of PBMCs. The receptor set was obtained from a woman in her 30s in good health and CMV-seropositive.

The chain couples TRBV19 to TRBJ2-1, with D possibly being TRBD2 (6 bases). Trimming removed 7 bases from V and 3 bases from J, with 13 bases in between. CDR3 length: 14 residues. Per germline, CDR1 LNHDA and CDR2 SQIVND (reference sequence). In DNA, the CDR3 is TGTGCCAGTACCCCAGGGACTTTCTACAATGAGCAGTTCTTC. This encodes CASTPGTFYNEQFF.

The V and J genes are TRBV7-8 and TRBJ2-7; D uncertain. The V gene lost 0 bases and the J gene lost 0 bases, with 6 bases spanning the gap. Germline lookup yields CDR1 SGHVS and CDR2 FQNEAQ. CDR3 length: 14 amino acids. The CDR3 DNA is TGTGCCAGCAGCTTAGCGCTCAGCTCCTACGAGCAGTACTTC. Its translation is CASSLALSSYEQYF.

V and J are TRBV5-6 and TRBJ2-7; a possible D gene is TRBD1 (6 bases). The CDR3 extends over 15 amino acids. V lost 0 bases to trimming and J lost 4 bases, with 14 bases between them. The V gene's germline CDR1 is SGHDT and CDR2 YYEEEE. DNA for the CDR3: TGTGCCAGCAGCTTGGTCGGTAGTCAGGGGTACGAGCAGTACTTC. This translates into CASSLVGSQGYEQYF.

The chain has TRBV4-1 and TRBJ1-5; D is unclear. The V gene lost 0 bases and the J gene lost 6 bases, with 9 bases spanning the gap. This CDR3 contains 14 residues. Germline CDR1 is MGHRA and CDR2 is YSYEKL. CDR3 nucleotides: TGCGCCAGCAGCCAAGATCGAGGGAGTCAGCCCCAGCATTTT. Protein: CASSQDRGSQPQHF.

This chain links TRBV11-2 with TRBJ2-1; D is undetermined. The germline gives CDR1 SGHAT, CDR2 FQNNGV. Trimming cost V 0 bases and J 6 bases, with 9 bases left between them. This CDR3 region has 14 residues. The CDR3 loop is CASSLDRQVNEQFF. CDR3 sequence (DNA): TGTGCCAGCAGCTTAGATAGGCAGGTCAATGAGCAGTTCTTC.

This clone has a single count. The chain combines TRBV9 with TRBJ2-2; D is perhaps TRBD2 (5 bases). CDR1 is SGDLS and CDR2 is YYNGEE in the germline V gene. The CDR3 runs to 13 residues. Trimming shortened V by 4 bases and J by 4 bases, and 8 bases separated the two germline ends. The CDR3 coding sequence is TGTGCCAGCAGCATCACTAGCACCGGGGAGCTGTTTTTT. Its protein is CASSITSTGELFF.

The chain is built from TRBV27 and TRBJ1-1, with D perhaps TRBD1 (5 bases). The germline V gene has CDR1 MNHEY and CDR2 SMNVEV (reference sequence). V lost 7 bases and J 3 bases, leaving 21 bases between the germline ends. This CDR3 comprises 16 residues. CDR3 sequence (DNA): TGTGCCAGCATGTCGGGGGTACAAACCGATTACACTGAAGCTTTCTTT. It translates to CASMSGVQTDYTEAFF.

The chain recombines TRBV28 with TRBJ1-4, with a possible D match to TRBD1 (5 bases). The CDR3 has 12 amino acids. V shed 10 bases and J shed 3 bases, with 9 bases lying between them. The germline gives CDR1 MDHEN, CDR2 SYDVKM. DNA of the CDR3: TGTGCCACCAGGGCATCTAATGAAAAACTGTTTTTT. It codes for CATRASNEKLFF.

This sequence joins TRBV6-5 and TRBJ2-1, with D maybe TRBD1 (5 bases). Trimming pared 6 bases from V and 8 bases from J, leaving 14 bases between. Germline CDR1 MNHEY, CDR2 SVGAGI. This CDR3 has 13 amino acids. The chain's CDR3 is CASRADSVDEQFF. In DNA, the CDR3 is TGTGCCAGCAGGGCTGACAGTGTGGATGAGCAGTTCTTC.

This clone was counted once. The rearrangement links TRBV15 to TRBJ1-4; unclear D gene. This CDR3 comprises 16 residues. Trimming left V 0 bases short and J 0 bases short, with 8 bases between. Per the germline V gene, CDR1 is LNHNV and CDR2 is YYDKDF (reference sequence). CDR3 DNA sequence: TGTGCCACCAGCAGAGACCCCGGTGCAACTAATGAAAAACTGTTTTTT. This sequence encodes CATSRDPGATNEKLFF.

The V call is TRBV2, the J call TRBJ1-3; the D is unclear. The germline CDR1 and CDR2 sequences are SNHLY and FYNNEI. This CDR3 is 14 amino acids long. The germline V and J ends were trimmed by 4 bases and 4 bases, with 11 bases remaining between them. CDR3 amino acids: CASSGVGSGNTIYF. CDR3 in DNA: TGTGCCAGCAGTGGGGTCGGTAGCGGAAACACCATATATTTT. Full variable domain (outside the CDR3, taken from reference TRBV2 and TRBJ1-3): EPEVTQTPSHQVTQMGQEVILRCVPISNHLYFYWYRQILGQKVEFLVSFYNNEISEKSEIFDDQFSVERPDGSNFTLKIRSTKLEDSAMYFCASSGVGSGNTIYFGEGSWLTVV.

This rearrangement joins TRBV7-2 to TRBJ1-3; D possibly corresponds to TRBD1 (5 bases). There are 15 residues in the CDR3. The V end was cut by 5 bases, the J end by 0 bases, with 11 bases between. The V gene's germline CDR1 is SGHTA and CDR2 FQGNSA. The CDR3 region is CASSPMGGSGNTIYF. CDR3 nucleotides: TGTGCCAGCAGCCCTATGGGGGGCTCTGGAAACACCATATATTTT.

The chain combines TRBV28 with TRBJ1-2; tentative D call: TRBD1 (6 bases). This CDR3 has 16 amino acids. V was shortened by 8 bases and J by 8 bases, with 27 bases between the two germline ends. CDR1 MDHEN and CDR2 SYDVKM come from the germline V gene. The CDR3 nucleotides are TGTGCCAGCTTAGGGGGTTACGCAGGGTTTATTTTAGGCTACACCTTC. It encodes CASLGGYAGFILGYTF.

This chain joins TRBV5-1 and TRBJ2-2, with a weak D call TRBD2 (6 bases). Trimming left V 4 bases short and J 6 bases short, with 16 bases between. Germline CDR1 is SGHRS and CDR2 is YFSETQ. The length of the CDR3 is 15 residues. The CDR3 bases are TGCGCCAGCAGCCCCCCACGACTAGTTCCCGGGGAGCTGTTTTTT. Its translation: CASSPPRLVPGELFF.

In its sample, this clone was seen once. J is TRBJ1-2 and V is TRBV7-6; 8 nucleotides align to TRBD1. The CDR3 has 13 amino acids. Per germline, CDR1 SGHVS and CDR2 FNYEAQ. V gave up 5 bases and J gave up 8 bases; unmatched junction bases: 7. This CDR3 is CASSETRGQGYTF. The DNA of the CDR3 is TGTGCCAGCAGCGAAACCAGGGGGCAAGGCTACACCTTC.

This sequence joins TRBV21-1 and TRBJ1-5; no DNA check was done on the table's D call, TRBD1. TRBV21-1 is a listed pseudogene. The CDR3 is 13 amino acids. DNA of the CDR3: TGTCACTGGGACAGAGATAGCAATCAGCCCCAGCATTTT. Translating gives CHWDRDSNQPQHF.

The chain employs TRBV28 and TRBJ1-3, with TRBD1 matching over 8 bases. The CDR3 is made up of 15 amino acids. Unmatched junction bases numbered 8, after V lost 4 bases and J lost 6 bases. Germline CDR1 MDHEN, CDR2 SYDVKM. CDR3 nucleotides: TGTGCCAGCAGTTCCCCGGGACAGGATCTAAACACCATATATTTT. It yields the protein CASSSPGQDLNTIYF.

The chain carries TRBV9 and TRBJ2-2, with D perhaps TRBD1 (5 bases). The CDR3 contains 12 residues. Germline CDR1 is SGDLS and CDR2 is YYNGEE. The germline V and J ends were trimmed by 2 bases and 8 bases, with 7 bases remaining between them. CDR3 in DNA: TGTGCCAGCAGCGTTTCAGGGGGGGAGCTGTTTTTT. Translation: CASSVSGGELFF.

The chain recombines TRBV28 with TRBJ2-1; perhaps TRBD2 as D (5 bases). Germline CDR1 is MDHEN and CDR2 is SYDVKM. This CDR3 contains 14 residues. V lost 8 bases and J 7 bases, leaving 18 bases between the germline ends. Here the CDR3 reads CASRPLGGRNEQFF. CDR3 sequence (DNA): TGTGCCAGCCGCCCCTTGGGCGGGCGGAATGAGCAGTTCTTC.

The chain combines TRBV10-3 with TRBJ1-3; D remains ambiguous. V was shortened by 11 bases and J by 1 base, with 9 bases between the two germline ends. The CDR3 is made up of 12 amino acids. Germline-derived CDR1 and CDR2 are ENHRY and SYGVKD. The CDR3 loop reads CAVRESGNTIYF. CDR3 nucleotide sequence: TGTGCCGTGAGGGAATCTGGAAACACCATATATTTT.

The chain links TRBV5-6 to TRBJ2-1; D unresolved. Germline V gene lookup returns CDR1 SGHDT and CDR2 YYEEEE. The CDR3 totals 13 residues. Trimming took 3 bases from V and 0 from J, leaving 4 bases between them. This chain's CDR3 is CASSSGSYNEQFF. For the CDR3, the DNA is TGTGCCAGCAGCTCCGGCTCCTACAATGAGCAGTTCTTC.

CDR3 in DNA: TGTGCCAGCAGCGCGGGACCAGATCAGCCCCAGCATTTT. This translates into CASSAGPDQPQHF. This chain links TRBV5-6 with TRBJ1-5, with D possibly TRBD1 on 5 matching bases. The CDR3 length is 13 residues. Per germline, CDR1 SGHDT and CDR2 YYEEEE. V was trimmed by 4 bases and J by 5 bases, leaving 10 bases between them.

The chain's CDR3 is CASSPTRTDTQYF. In DNA form, the CDR3 reads TGTGCCAGCTCACCTACCCGGACAGATACGCAGTATTTT. The chain is built from TRBV18 and TRBJ2-3, with no clear D. Germline assignment: CDR1 KGHSH and CDR2 LQKENI. V shed 3 bases and J shed 3 bases, with 7 bases lying between them. The CDR3 runs 13 residues.

The chain joins TRBV6-1 to TRBJ2-5; no reliable D call. Germline V gene data show CDR1 as MNHNS and CDR2 as SASEGT. V lost 6 bases to trimming and J lost 6 bases, with 14 bases between them. The CDR3 consists of 13 residues. The CDR3 DNA follows: TGTGCCAGCAGCGCTTCGGGTTTAAAGACCCAGTACTTC. Amino acids: CASSASGLKTQYF.

The sample holds many counts of this clone. This rearrangement joins TRBV6-5 to TRBJ2-1; 11 positions agree with TRBD2. This CDR3 region has 14 residues. The V gene's germline CDR1 is MNHEY and CDR2 SVGAGI. The ends lost 5 bases at V and 5 bases at J; junction bases unmatched: 2. CDR3 residues: CASSTSGGHNEQFF. The CDR3 nucleotides read TGTGCCAGCAGTACTAGCGGGGGTCACAATGAGCAGTTCTTC.

This rearrangement joins TRBV30 to TRBJ2-2, with D possibly TRBD2 on 6 matching bases. Trimming took off 7 bases at V and 2 bases at J, with 17 bases between the two ends. Looked up from germline, CDR1 is GTSNPN and CDR2 is SVGIG (reference sequence). This CDR3 spans 15 amino acids. The CDR3 nucleotides are TGTGCCTCCAGCCATGGAGGGAGTAACACCGGGGAGCTGTTTTTT. The encoded protein is CASSHGGSNTGELFF. The whole variable domain, filled in from reference TRBV30 and TRBJ2-2, reads SQTIHQWPATLVQPVGSPLSLECTVEGTSNPNLYWYRQAAGRGLQLLFYSVGIGQISSEVPQNLSASRPQDRQFILSSKKLLLSDSGFYLCASSHGGSNTGELFFGEGSRLTVL.

The chain uses TRBV7-9 and TRBJ2-3; no reliable D call. V was pared by 1 base and J by 5 bases, with 13 bases between. This CDR3 has 15 residues. CDR1 SEHNR and CDR2 FQNEAQ come from the germline V gene (reference sequence). CDR3 coding DNA: TGTGCCAGCAGCTTAGTCAGTCAGTCCTTAGATACGCAGTATTTT. It encodes CASSLVSQSLDTQYF.

The chain employs TRBV15 and TRBJ1-3; TRBD1 might be the D (5 bases). V was trimmed by 0 bases and J by 4 bases, leaving 19 bases between them. CDR3 length: 18 residues. The germline V gene has CDR1 LNHNV and CDR2 YYDKDF (reference sequence). The CDR3 loop is CATSRDPDPGLRGNTIYF. As DNA, the CDR3 is TGTGCCACCAGCAGAGATCCCGACCCAGGGCTCAGGGGAAACACCATATATTTT.

The chain links TRBV6-5 to TRBJ1-2; D remains unclear. Germline V gene data show CDR1 as MNHEY and CDR2 as SVGAGI. This CDR3 is built from 11 residues. V lost 6 bases and J lost 4, with 6 bases in between. As DNA, the CDR3 is TGTGCCAGCAGCCGAGGCTATGGCTACACCTTC. Amino acids: CASSRGYGYTF.

The sample holds one count of this clone. The chain's CDR3 is CASILWEKDEQFF. The CDR3 DNA sequence: TGTGCCAGCATCCTCTGGGAGAAGGATGAGCAGTTCTTC. This sequence joins TRBV7-9 and TRBJ2-1; weak D call: TRBD2 (5 bases). The CDR3 has 13 amino acids. Trimming removed 7 bases from V and 8 bases from J, with 15 bases in between. Germline loops: CDR1 SEHNR, CDR2 FQNEAQ (reference sequence).